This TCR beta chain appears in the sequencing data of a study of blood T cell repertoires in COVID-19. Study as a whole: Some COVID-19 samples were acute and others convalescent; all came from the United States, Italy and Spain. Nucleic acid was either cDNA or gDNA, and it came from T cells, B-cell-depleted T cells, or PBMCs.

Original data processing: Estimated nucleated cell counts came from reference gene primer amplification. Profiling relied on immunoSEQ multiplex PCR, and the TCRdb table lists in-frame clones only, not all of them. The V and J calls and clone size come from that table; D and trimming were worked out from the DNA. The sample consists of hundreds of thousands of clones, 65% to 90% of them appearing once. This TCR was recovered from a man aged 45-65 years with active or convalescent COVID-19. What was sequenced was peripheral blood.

The CDR3 loop is CASSLAHGGSPLHF. The DNA for the CDR3 is TGTGCCAGCAGCTTAGCCCATGGCGGGTCACCCCTCCACTTT. V gene TRBV7-9 combines with J gene TRBJ1-6; D unclear. The CDR3 has 14 amino acids. Germline loops: CDR1 SEHNR, CDR2 FQNEAQ (reference sequence). Trimming stripped 0 bases from V and 10 bases from J, with 10 bases between.